The clone carrying this T cell receptor (beta chain) came up a few times. The CDR3 spans 13 residues. Per germline, CDR1 MDHEN and CDR2 SYDVKM. Trimming removed 10 bases from V and 0 bases from J, with 12 bases in between. The data were obtained in a study of blood T cells in healthy people across ages. A second PCR, run for roughly 7 to 11 cycles, used a sample-barcoded 5' primer plus a J-beta primer mix. TCRdb re-called the 5' RACE reads through MiXCR, storing one row per CDR3 protein. Of roughly 1,700,000 distinct CDR3 sequences listed, about 30% are singletons. The rearrangement joins TRBV28 to TRBJ1-2; no firm D call. Sequenced: blood. This receptor was identified in a woman aged 30 to 39 in good health. CDR3 region: CAIRAATNYGYTF. The CDR3, as DNA: TGTGCCATACGGGCAGCCACTAACTATGGCTACACCTTC.